This T cell receptor beta chain stems from a study of breast tumors, draining lymph nodes, adjacent tissues. TCRdb fed the multiplex PCR reads into MiXCR, producing one record per CDR3 protein. The top ten hold about 2.5% of the sample, which has around 130,000 distinct CDR3 sequences, 32% seen once. Whole-study findings and limits: Tumors had less TCR diversity than lymph nodes, more than nontumor tissue. Luminal-like breast cancer showed significantly higher tumor–nontumor repertoire similarity than basal-like. Tumor T cell lymph node origin was a supported hypothesis, not proven. Most tumor T cells seemingly derive from lymph node, then expand in tumor.

This clonotype was recorded many times. As yet, its antigen is unknown. Relative to the germline gene, one junction end is altered; a read error may explain this. Samples came from axillary lymph nodes draining the breast cancer. The CDR3 covers 13 residues. CDR1 and CDR2 (germline): SSHAT, FNYEAQ (reference sequence). The TCR originated in a female donor with breast cancer. Some clones in this sample may be carry-over from other donors' samples. V and J are TRBV7-7 and TRBJ2-5; D tentatively fits TRBD1 or TRBD2 (5 bases each). Specimen: axillary lymph node tissue. In DNA form, the CDR3 reads TGTGCTAGCAGCTTTCCCGGGACGGAGACCCAGTACTTC. It specifies CASSFPGTETQYF.